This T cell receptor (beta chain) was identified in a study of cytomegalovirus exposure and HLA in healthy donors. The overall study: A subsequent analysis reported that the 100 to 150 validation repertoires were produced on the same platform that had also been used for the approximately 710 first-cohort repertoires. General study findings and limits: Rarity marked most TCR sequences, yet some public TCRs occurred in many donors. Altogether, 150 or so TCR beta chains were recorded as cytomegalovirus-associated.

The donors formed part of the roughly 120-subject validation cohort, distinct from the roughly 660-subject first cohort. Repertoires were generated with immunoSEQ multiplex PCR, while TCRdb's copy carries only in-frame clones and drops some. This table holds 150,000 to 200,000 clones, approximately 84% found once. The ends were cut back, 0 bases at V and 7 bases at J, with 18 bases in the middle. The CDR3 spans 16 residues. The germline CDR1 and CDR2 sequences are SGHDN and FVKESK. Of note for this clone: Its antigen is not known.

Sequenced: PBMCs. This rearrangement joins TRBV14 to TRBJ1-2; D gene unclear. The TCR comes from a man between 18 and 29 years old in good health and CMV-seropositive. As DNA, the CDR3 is TGTGCCAGCAGCCAAGATTTTCAGTCCACCTCCCGTGGCTACACCTTC. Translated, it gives CASSQDFQSTSRGYTF.